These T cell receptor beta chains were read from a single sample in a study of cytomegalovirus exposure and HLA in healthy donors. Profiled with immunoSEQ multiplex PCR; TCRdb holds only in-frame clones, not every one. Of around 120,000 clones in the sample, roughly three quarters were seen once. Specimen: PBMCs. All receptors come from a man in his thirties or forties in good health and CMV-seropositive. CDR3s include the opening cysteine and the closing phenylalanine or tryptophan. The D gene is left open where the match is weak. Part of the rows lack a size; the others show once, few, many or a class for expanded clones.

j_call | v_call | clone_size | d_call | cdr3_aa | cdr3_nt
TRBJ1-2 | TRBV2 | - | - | CASRQIRGPPGYTF | TGTGCCAGCAGGCAAATCAGGGGTCCCCCCGGCTACACCTTC
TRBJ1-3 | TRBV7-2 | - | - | CASSPSSGGSGNTIYF | TGTGCCAGCAGTCCTTCGTCCGGGGGCTCTGGAAACACCATATATTTT
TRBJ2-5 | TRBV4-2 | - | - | CASSQDEGTQYF | TGTGCCAGCAGCCAAGATGAGGGGACCCAGTACTTC
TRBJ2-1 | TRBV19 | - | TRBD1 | CASSIGFGTGDNDNEQFF | TGTGCCAGTAGTATTGGCTTTGGGACAGGGGACAATGACAATGAGCAGTTCTTC
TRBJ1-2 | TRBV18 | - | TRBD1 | CASSPNQADRDYGYTF | TGTGCCAGCTCACCCAACCAGGCGGACAGGGACTATGGCTACACCTTC
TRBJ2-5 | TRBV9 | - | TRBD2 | CASSVDTSGEETQYF | TGTGCCAGCAGCGTAGATACTAGCGGAGAAGAGACCCAGTACTTC
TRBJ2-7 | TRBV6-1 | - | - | CASSADRHSYEQYF | TGTGCCAGCAGCGCTGACAGGCACTCCTACGAGCAGTACTTC
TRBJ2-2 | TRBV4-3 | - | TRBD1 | CASSQGQGVSGELFF | TGCGCCAGCAGCCAAGGACAGGGGGTTTCCGGGGAGCTGTTTTTT
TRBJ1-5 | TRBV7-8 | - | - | CASSLDTGIQPQHF | TGTGCCAGCAGCTTAGATACAGGGATTCAGCCCCAGCATTTT
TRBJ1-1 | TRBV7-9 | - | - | CASSLVSGMNTEAFF | TGTGCCAGCAGCTTAGTATCAGGGATGAACACTGAAGCTTTCTTT
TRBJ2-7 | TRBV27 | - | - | CASSLRVSGYEQYF | TGTGCCAGCAGTTTACGGGTTTCGGGTTACGAGCAGTACTTC
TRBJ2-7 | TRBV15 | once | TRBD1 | CATSPQYRGGEQYF | TGTGCCACCAGCCCGCAGTACAGGGGTGGCGAGCAGTACTTC
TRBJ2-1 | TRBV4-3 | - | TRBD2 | CASSQERRGASEQFF | TGCGCCAGCAGCCAAGAACGGCGGGGGGCCAGTGAGCAGTTCTTC
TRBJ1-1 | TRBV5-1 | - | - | CASSPLQMGGLNTEAFF | TGCGCCAGCAGCCCCCTTCAGATGGGGGGATTAAACACTGAAGCTTTCTTT
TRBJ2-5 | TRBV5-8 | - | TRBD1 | CASSLTGAGTQYF | TGTGCCAGCAGCTTGACAGGGGCTGGGACCCAGTACTTC
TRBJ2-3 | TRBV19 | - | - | CASSPGIFTDTQYF | TGTGCCAGTAGTCCCGGGATTTTCACAGATACGCAGTATTTT
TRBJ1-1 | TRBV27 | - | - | CASSLNRADTEAFF | TGTGCCAGCAGTTTGAACAGGGCAGACACTGAAGCTTTCTTT
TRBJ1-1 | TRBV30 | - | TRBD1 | CAWSPTGGLGVEAFF | TGTGCCTGGAGTCCAACAGGGGGCCTGGGGGTTGAAGCTTTCTTT
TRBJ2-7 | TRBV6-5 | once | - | CASSSTGTALYEQYF | TGTGCCAGCAGTTCAACCGGGACTGCCCTCTACGAGCAGTACTTC
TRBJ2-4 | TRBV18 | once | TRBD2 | CASSPLAASKNSQYF | TGTGCCAGCTCACCTCTAGCGGCAAGCAAAAACAGTCAGTACTTC
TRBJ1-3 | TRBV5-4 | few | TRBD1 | CASSPGQLRSGNTIYF | TGTGCCAGCAGCCCGGGACAGCTTCGCTCTGGAAACACCATATATTTT
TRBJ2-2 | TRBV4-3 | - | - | CASSWEEANTGELFF | TGCGCCAGCAGTTGGGAGGAAGCGAACACCGGGGAGCTGTTTTTT
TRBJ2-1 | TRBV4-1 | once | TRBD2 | CASSRQGTSGSEQFF | TGCGCCAGCAGCCGGCAAGGGACTAGCGGGAGTGAGCAGTTCTTC
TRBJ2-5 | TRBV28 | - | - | CASSLRGLTGETQYF | TGTGCCAGCAGTCTCCGGGGCCTTACAGGGGAGACCCAGTACTTC
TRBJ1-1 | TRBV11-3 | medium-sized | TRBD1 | CASSYRGTAFF | TGTGCCAGCAGTTACAGGGGGACAGCTTTCTTT
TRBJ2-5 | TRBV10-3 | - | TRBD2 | CAISESTSGGETQYF | TGTGCCATCAGTGAGTCGACTAGCGGGGGGGAGACCCAGTACTTC
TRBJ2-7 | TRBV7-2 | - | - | CASSRRVDSSYEQYF | TGTGCCAGCAGCCGAAGGGTGGACTCCTCCTACGAGCAGTACTTC
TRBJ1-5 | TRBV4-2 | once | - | CASSHMVGGEGNQPQHF | TGTGCCAGCAGCCACATGGTGGGGGGTGAAGGCAATCAGCCCCAGCATTTT
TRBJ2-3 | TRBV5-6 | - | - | CASSYNLASSTDTQYF | TGTGCCAGCAGTTATAACCTAGCGTCGAGCACAGATACGCAGTATTTT